The clone carrying this T cell receptor beta chain has ten or more counts. CDR3 length: 17 residues. V was pared by 2 bases and J by 0 bases, with 13 bases between. CDR1 is SGHTA and CDR2 is FQGNSA in the germline V gene. From RNA, the CDR3 regions of TCR beta chains were amplified and sequenced. First-round RT-PCR relied on HTBI primers, and a second-round multiplex PCR came next. TCRdb itself ran the multiplex PCR reads through MiXCR, one entry per CDR3 protein. The table records some 750,000 distinct CDR3 sequences, roughly two fifths of them present only once. This specimen belongs to a study of Graves' ophthalmopathy and Graves' hyperthyroidism. Background on the study: Peripheral blood (taken before any treatment) was collected at initial diagnosis.

Sequencing input: peripheral blood. The TCR originated in an adult man with Graves' ophthalmopathy. The chain has TRBV7-2 and TRBJ1-4; D gene ambiguous. The CDR3 sequence is CASSLIGLRATNEKLFF. Written as DNA, the CDR3 is TGTGCCAGCAGCTTAATTGGGCTTCGAGCAACTAATGAAAAACTGTTTTTT.